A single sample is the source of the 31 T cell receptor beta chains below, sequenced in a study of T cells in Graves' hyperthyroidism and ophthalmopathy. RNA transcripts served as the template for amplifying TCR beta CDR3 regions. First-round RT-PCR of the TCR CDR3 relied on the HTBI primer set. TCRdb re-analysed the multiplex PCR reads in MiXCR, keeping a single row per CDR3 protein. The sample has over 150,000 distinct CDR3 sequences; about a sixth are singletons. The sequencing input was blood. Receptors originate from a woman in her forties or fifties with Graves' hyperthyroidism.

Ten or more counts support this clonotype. CDR3 in amino acids: CASSFTSGPMDTQYF. The CDR3 DNA follows: TGTGCCAGCAGCTTTACTAGCGGTCCCATGGATACGCAGTATTTT. The rearrangement joins TRBV11-3 to TRBJ2-3, with TRBD2 matching over 8 bases. V shed 3 bases and J 6 bases; nucleotides not matched to a gene: 8. There are 15 residues in the CDR3. The germline gives CDR1 SGHNT, CDR2 YENEEA. The full variable domain, completed using reference TRBV11-3 and TRBJ2-3, is EAGVVQSPRYKIIEKKQPVAFWCNPISGHNTLYWYLQNLGQGPELLIRYENEEAVDDSQLPKDRFSAERLKGVDSTLKIQPAELGDSAVYLCASSFTSGPMDTQYFGPGTRLTVL.

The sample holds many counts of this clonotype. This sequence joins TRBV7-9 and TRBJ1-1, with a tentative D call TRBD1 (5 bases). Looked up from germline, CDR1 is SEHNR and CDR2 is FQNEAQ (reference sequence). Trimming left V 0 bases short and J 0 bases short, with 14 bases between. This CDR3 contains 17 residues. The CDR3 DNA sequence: TGTGCCAGCAGCTTAGCGGTGGACACCTTCATGAACACTGAAGCTTTCTTT. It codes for CASSLAVDTFMNTEAFF.

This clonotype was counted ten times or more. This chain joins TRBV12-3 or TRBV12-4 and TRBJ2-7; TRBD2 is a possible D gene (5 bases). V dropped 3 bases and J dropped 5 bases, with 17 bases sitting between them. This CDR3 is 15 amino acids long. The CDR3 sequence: CASSFGQYPGDEQYF. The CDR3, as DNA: TGTGCCAGCAGTTTTGGGCAGTATCCCGGGGACGAGCAGTACTTC.

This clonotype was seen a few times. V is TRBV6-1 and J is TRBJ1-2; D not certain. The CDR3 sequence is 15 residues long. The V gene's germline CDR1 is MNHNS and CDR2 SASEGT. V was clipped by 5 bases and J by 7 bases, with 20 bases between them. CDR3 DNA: TGTGCCAGCAGTATAGAGACAATGGGTCGACGTGGCTACACCTTC. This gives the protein CASSIETMGRRGYTF.

DNA for the CDR3: TGTGCCAGCAGCGGGGAAGAGACCCAGTACTTC. Translating gives CASSGEETQYF. The V call is TRBV7-9, the J call TRBJ2-5; D gene unclear. Germline CDR1 SEHNR, CDR2 FQNEAQ (reference sequence). This CDR3 spans 11 amino acids. V gave up 5 bases and J gave up 3 bases, with 4 bases separating them.

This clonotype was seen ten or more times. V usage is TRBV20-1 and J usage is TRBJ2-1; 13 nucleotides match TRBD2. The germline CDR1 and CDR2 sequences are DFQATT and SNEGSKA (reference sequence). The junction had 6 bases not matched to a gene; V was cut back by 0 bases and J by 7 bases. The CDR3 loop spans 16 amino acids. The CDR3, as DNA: TGCAGTGCTAGAGATCTGGGACTAGCGGGATTTAATGAGCAGTTCTTC. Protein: CSARDLGLAGFNEQFF.

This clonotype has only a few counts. The CDR3 coding sequence is TGTGCCAGTAGAAGACAGGGTATGGACAATGAGCAGTTCTTC. Residues: CASRRQGMDNEQFF. The V call is TRBV19, the J call TRBJ2-1, with 7 nucleotides matching TRBD1. The CDR3 contains 14 residues. The junction had 7 bases not matched to a gene; V was cut back by 6 bases and J by 5 bases. Germline-derived CDR1 and CDR2 are LNHDA and SQIVND (reference sequence).

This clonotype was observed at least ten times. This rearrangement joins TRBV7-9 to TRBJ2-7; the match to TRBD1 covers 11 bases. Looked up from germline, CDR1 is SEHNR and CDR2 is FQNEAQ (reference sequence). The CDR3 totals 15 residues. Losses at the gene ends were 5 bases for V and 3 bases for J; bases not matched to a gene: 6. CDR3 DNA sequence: TGTGCCAGCAGCACGACGGGACAGGGGGACTACGAGCAGTACTTC. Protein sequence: CASSTTGQGDYEQYF.

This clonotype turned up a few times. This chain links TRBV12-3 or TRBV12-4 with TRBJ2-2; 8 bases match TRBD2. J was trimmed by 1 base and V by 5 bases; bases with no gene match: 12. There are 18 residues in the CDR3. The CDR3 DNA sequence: TGTGCCAGCAGTCCACCCCAAGGTAGCGGGAAGAACACCGGGGAGCTGTTTTTT. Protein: CASSPPQGSGKNTGELFF.

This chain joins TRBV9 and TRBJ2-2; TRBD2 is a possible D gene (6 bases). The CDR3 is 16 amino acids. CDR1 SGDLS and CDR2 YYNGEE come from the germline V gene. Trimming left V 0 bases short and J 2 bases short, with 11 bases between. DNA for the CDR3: TGTGCCAGCAGCGTAGGTAGTAGCGGAAACACCGGGGAGCTGTTTTTT. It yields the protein CASSVGSSGNTGELFF.

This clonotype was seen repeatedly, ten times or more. CDR3 coding DNA: TGTGCCAGCAGCTTTCAGGCGAACACTGAAGCTTTCTTT. It codes for CASSFQANTEAFF. This sequence joins TRBV7-3 and TRBJ1-1; no firm D call. V lost 3 bases to trimming and J lost 1 base, with 6 bases between them. The CDR3 covers 13 residues. CDR1 is SGHTA, CDR2 FQGTGA, per germline.

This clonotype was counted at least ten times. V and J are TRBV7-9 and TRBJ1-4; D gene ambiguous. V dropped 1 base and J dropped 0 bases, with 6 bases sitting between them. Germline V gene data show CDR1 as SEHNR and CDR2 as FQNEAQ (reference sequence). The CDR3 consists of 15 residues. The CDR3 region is CASSLDGATNEKLFF. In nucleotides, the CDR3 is TGTGCCAGCAGCTTAGATGGGGCAACTAATGAAAAACTGTTTTTT.

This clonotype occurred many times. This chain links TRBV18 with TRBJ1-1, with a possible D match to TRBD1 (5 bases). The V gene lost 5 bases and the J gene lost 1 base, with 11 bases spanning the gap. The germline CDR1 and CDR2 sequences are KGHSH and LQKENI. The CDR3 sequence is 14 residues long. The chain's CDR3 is CASSWGLKNTEAFF. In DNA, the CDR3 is TGTGCCAGCTCATGGGGACTCAAGAACACTGAAGCTTTCTTT.

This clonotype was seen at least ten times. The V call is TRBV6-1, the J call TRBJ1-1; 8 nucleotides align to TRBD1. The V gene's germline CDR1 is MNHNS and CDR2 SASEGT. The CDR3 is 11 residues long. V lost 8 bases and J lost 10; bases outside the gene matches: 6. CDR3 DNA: TGTGCCAGCGGACAGGGATTGGGAGCTTTCTTT. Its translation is CASGQGLGAFF.

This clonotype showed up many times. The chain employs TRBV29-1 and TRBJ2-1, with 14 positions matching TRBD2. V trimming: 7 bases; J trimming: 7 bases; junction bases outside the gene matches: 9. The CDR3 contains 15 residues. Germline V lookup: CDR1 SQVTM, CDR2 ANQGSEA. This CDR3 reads CSALFGTSGSNEQFF. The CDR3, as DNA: TGCAGCGCTCTATTCGGGACTAGCGGGAGTAATGAGCAGTTCTTC.

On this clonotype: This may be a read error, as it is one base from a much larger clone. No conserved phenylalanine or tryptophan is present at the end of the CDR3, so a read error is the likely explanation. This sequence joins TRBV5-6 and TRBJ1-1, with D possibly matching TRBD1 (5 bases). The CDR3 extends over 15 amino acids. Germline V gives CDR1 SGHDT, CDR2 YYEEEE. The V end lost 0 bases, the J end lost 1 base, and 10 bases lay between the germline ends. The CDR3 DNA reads TGTGCCAGCAGCTTGGTGGGGCCGGGGAACACTGAAGCTTTCCTT. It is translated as CASSLVGPGNTEAFL.

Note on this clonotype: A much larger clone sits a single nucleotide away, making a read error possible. Here the CDR3 reads CASSLLAETEQYF. Written as DNA, the CDR3 is TGTGCCAGCAGTCTTTTGGCCGAGACCGAGCAGTACTTC. The J gene is TRBJ2-7, the V gene TRBV12-3 or TRBV12-4; D unresolved. V was cut by 5 bases and J by 6 bases, with 14 bases left in between. The CDR3 consists of 13 residues.

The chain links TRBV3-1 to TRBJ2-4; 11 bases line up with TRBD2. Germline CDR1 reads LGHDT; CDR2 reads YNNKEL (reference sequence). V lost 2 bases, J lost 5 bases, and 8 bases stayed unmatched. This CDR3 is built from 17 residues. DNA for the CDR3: TGTGCCAGCAGCCAAAGTCCCACTAGCGGGAGCGAAAACATTCAGTACTTC. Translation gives CASSQSPTSGSENIQYF. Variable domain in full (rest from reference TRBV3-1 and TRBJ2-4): DTAVSQTPKYLVTQMGNDKSIKCEQNLGHDTMYWYKQDSKKFLKIMFSYNNKELIINETVPNRFSPKSPDKAHLNLHINSLELGDSAVYFCASSQSPTSGSENIQYFGAGTRLSVL.

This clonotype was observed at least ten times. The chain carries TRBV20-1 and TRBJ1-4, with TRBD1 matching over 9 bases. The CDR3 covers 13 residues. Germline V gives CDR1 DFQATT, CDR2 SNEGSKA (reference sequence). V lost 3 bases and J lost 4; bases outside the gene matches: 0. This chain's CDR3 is CSARDRGNEKLFF. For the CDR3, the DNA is TGCAGTGCTAGGGACAGGGGTAATGAAAAACTGTTTTTT.

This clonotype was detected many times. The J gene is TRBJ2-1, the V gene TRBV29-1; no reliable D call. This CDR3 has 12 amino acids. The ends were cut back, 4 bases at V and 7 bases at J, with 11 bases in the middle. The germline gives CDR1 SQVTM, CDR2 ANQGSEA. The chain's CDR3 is CSVGRADNEQFF. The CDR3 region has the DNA TGCAGCGTTGGGCGTGCCGATAATGAGCAGTTCTTC.

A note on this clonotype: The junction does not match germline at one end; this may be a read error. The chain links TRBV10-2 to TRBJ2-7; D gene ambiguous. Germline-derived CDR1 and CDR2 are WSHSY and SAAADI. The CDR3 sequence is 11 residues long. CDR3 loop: CASTHSHEQYF. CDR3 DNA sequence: TGCGCCAGCACACACTCCCACGAGCAGTACTTC.

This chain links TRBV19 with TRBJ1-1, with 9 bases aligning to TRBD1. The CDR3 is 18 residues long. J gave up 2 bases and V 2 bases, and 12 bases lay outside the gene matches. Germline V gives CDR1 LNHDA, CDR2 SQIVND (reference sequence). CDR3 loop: CASSISGTGYESNTEAFF. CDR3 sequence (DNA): TGTGCCAGTAGTATATCCGGGACAGGGTATGAGTCCAACACTGAAGCTTTCTTT.

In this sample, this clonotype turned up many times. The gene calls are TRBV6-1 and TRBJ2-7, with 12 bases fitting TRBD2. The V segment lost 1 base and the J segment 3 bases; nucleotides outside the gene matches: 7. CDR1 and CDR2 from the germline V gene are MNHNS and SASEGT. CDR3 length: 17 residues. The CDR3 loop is CASSEDPSGRVIYEQYF. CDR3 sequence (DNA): TGTGCCAGCAGTGAAGACCCTAGCGGGAGGGTGATCTACGAGCAGTACTTC.

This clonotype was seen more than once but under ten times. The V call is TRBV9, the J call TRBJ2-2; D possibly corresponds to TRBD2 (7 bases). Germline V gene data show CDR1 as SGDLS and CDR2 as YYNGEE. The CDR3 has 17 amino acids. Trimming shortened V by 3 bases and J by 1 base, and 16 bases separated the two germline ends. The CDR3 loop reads CASSAGGRGVNTGELFF. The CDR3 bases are TGTGCCAGCAGCGCGGGGGGCCGCGGTGTGAACACCGGGGAGCTGTTTTTT. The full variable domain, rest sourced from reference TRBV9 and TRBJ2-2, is DSGVTQTPKHLITATGQRVTLRCSPRSGDLSVYWYQQSLDQGLQFLIQYYNGEERAKGNILERFSAQQFPDLHSELNLSSLELGDSALYFCASSAGGRGVNTGELFFGEGSRLTVL.

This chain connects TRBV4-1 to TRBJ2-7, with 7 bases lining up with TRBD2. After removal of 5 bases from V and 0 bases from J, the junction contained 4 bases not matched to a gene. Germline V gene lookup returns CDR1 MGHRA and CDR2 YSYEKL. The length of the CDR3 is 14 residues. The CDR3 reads CASSDGLVSYEQYF. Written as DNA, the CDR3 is TGCGCCAGCAGCGACGGACTAGTCTCCTACGAGCAGTACTTC.

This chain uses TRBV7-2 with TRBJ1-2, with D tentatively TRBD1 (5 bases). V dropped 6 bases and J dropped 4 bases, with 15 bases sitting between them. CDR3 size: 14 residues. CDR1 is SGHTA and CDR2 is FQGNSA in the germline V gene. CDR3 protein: CASRPGKEAYGYTF. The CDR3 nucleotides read TGTGCCAGCAGGCCAGGGAAGGAGGCCTATGGCTACACCTTC.

The chain's CDR3 is CASSLITGTSDFSYNEQFF. In DNA form, the CDR3 reads TGTGCCAGCAGCCTCATAACCGGGACTAGCGACTTCTCCTACAATGAGCAGTTCTTC. The chain couples TRBV4-2 to TRBJ2-1, with TRBD2 matching 10 bases. The CDR3 sequence is 19 residues long. V was pared by 4 bases and J by 0 bases, with 12 bases of the junction left unmatched. Germline assignment: CDR1 LGHNA and CDR2 YNFKEQ.

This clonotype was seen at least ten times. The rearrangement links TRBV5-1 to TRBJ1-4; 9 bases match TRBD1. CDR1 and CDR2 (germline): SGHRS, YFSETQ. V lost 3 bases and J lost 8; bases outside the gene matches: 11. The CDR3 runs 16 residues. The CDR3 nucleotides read TGCGCCAGCAGCTCGACCCCCGGGACAGGGCAAGAAAAACTGTTTTTT. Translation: CASSSTPGTGQEKLFF.

The CDR3 DNA reads TGTGCCACCAGTGCCGCCTCGGTTGGAAACCTCTATGGCTACACCTTC. This sequence encodes CATSAASVGNLYGYTF. V and J are TRBV24-1 and TRBJ1-2; no definite D call. CDR3 length: 16 amino acids. CDR1 and CDR2 (germline): KGHDR, SFDVKD. Trimming took off 5 bases at V and 4 bases at J, with 19 bases between the two ends.

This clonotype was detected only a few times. The DNA of the CDR3 is TGTGCCAGCAGCTTGGCCCTGAGGGACGAGCAGTACTTC. Translation: CASSLALRDEQYF. The chain joins TRBV5-8 to TRBJ2-7; D is perhaps TRBD2 (5 bases). Germline CDR1 and CDR2: SGHTS and YDEGEE. V was clipped by 0 bases and J by 5 bases, with 9 bases between them. This CDR3 is 13 amino acids long.

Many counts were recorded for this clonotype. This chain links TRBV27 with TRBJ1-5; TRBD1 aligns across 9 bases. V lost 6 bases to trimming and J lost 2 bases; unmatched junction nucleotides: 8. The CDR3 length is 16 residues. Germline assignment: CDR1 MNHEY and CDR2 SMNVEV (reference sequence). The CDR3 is CASRRLTGGRNQPQHF. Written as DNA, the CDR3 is TGTGCCAGCAGACGCCTTACAGGGGGCCGCAATCAGCCCCAGCATTTT.